These 5 T cell receptor beta chains were all obtained from the same sample, sequenced in a study of T-cell memory formation after mild COVID-19 (dated by TCRdb to about 2021). The protocol used for the library was 5' RACE. Sequenced on an Illumina NovaSeq 6000. In TCRdb, the public reads were trimmed at Q25 with fastp and aligned with MiXCR, with productive beta chains retained. Each entry merges the rows of one CDR3 protein and shows their most common DNA and genes. The sample yields about 470,000 distinct CDR3 sequences; roughly 23% were counted once. The top ten constitute around 13% of the sample. The source material was PBMCs or a T cell subset sorted from them (not recorded which). Receptors originate from an adult woman who had mild COVID-19 (a few samples of this study predate the infection). The sample titles of this study are shuffled in the database, so cell type and time point are left out; the donor was told from shared clones.

This clonotype was detected only a few times. The chain uses TRBV6-5 and TRBJ2-7; TRBD2 matches 7 bases. The CDR3 has 14 amino acids. CDR1 and CDR2 (germline): MNHEY, SVGAGI. Germline trimming cut 8 bases from V and 2 bases from J; bases unmatched to any gene: 9. In nucleotides, the CDR3 is TGTGCCAGCTCGAGGGCGGGGGATGCCTACGAGCAGTACTTC. This translates into CASSRAGDAYEQYF.

This chain connects TRBV3-1 to TRBJ2-1; no definite D call. Trimming cost V 0 bases and J 1 base, with 7 bases left between them. Germline V gene sequence: CDR1 LGHDT, CDR2 YNNKEL (reference sequence). This CDR3 is built from 15 residues. The CDR3 loop is CASSQEAGSYNEQFF. The CDR3 DNA reads TGTGCCAGCAGCCAAGAGGCTGGATCCTACAATGAGCAGTTCTTC.

To note about this clonotype: A much larger clone differs from this one at a single base, so this may be a read error. The rearrangement uses TRBV6-5 and TRBJ2-1; D is undetermined. From germline, CDR1 is MNHEY and CDR2 SVGAGI. This CDR3 has 12 amino acids. Trimming took 4 bases from V and 5 from J, leaving 6 bases between them. CDR3 sequence: CASSSPDNEQFF. CDR3 coding DNA: TGTGCCAGCAGTTCCCCGGACAATGAGCAGTTCTTC.

The chain recombines TRBV7-9 with TRBJ1-5, with 12 bases aligning to TRBD1. Germline CDR1 is SEHNR and CDR2 is FQNEAQ (reference sequence). This CDR3 is built from 16 residues. V lost 4 bases and J lost 5; bases outside the gene matches: 6. CDR3 sequence reads: CASSSSGTGGDQPQHF. The CDR3 DNA sequence: TGTGCCAGCAGCTCAAGTGGGACAGGGGGCGATCAGCCCCAGCATTTT.

J is TRBJ2-6 and V is TRBV20-1; 7 bases are shared with TRBD1. Germline CDR1 is DFQATT and CDR2 is SNEGSKA (reference sequence). The CDR3 is made up of 16 amino acids. V gave up 0 bases and J gave up 2 bases; unmatched junction bases: 4. CDR3 sequence: CSARETGSPGANVLTF. The CDR3 bases are TGCAGTGCTAGAGAGACAGGGAGCCCTGGGGCCAACGTCCTGACTTTC.